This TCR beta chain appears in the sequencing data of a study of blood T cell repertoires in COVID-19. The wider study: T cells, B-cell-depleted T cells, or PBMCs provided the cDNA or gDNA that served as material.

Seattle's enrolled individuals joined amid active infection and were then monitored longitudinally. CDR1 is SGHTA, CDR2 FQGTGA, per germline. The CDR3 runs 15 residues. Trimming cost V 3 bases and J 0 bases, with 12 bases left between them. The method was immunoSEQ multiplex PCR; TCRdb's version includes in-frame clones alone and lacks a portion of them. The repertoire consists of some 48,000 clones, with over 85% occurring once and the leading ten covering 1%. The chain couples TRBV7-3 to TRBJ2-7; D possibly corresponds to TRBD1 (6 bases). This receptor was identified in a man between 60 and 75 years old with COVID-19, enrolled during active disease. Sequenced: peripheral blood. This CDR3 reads CASSFDRLSSYEQYF. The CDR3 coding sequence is TGTGCCAGCAGCTTTGACAGGTTGAGCTCCTACGAGCAGTACTTC.